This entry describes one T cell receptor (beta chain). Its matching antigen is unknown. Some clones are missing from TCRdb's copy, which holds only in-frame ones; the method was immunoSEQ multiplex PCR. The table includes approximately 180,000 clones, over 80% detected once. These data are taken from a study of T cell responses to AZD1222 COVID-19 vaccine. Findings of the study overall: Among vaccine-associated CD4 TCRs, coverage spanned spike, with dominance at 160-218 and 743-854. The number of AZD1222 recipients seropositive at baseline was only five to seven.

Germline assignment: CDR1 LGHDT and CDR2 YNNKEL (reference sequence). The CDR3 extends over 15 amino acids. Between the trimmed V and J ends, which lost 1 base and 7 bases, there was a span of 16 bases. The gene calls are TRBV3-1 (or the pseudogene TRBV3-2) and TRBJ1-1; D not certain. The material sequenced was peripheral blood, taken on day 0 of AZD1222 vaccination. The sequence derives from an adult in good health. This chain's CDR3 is CASSQVRGLGGEAFF. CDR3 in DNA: TGTGCCAGCAGCCAAGTTAGAGGTTTGGGAGGTGAAGCTTTCTTT.